The next 6 T cell receptor beta chains were all read from a single sample in a study of T-cell memory formation after mild COVID-19. Each CDR3 protein gets one entry after TCRdb re-called the 5' RACE reads with MiXCR. The data show about 350,000 distinct CDR3 sequences, around 13% seen once. Sequences were obtained from PBMCs or a T cell subset sorted from them (not recorded which). These receptor sequences come from a man aged 18 to 29 who had mild COVID-19 (a few samples of this study predate the infection). Cell type and time point are not known.

The chain couples TRBV20-1 to TRBJ1-2; no clear D. V was shortened by 4 bases and J by 6 bases, with 12 bases between the two germline ends. The length of the CDR3 is 12 residues. Germline values: CDR1 DFQATT, CDR2 SNEGSKA (reference sequence). CDR3 nucleotide sequence: TGCAGTGCTACCAGGCACCGGGATGGCTACACCTTC. The encoded protein is CSATRHRDGYTF.

A few counts support this clonotype. The chain combines TRBV5-6 with TRBJ2-1, with TRBD2 identical over 7 bases. V gave up 4 bases and J gave up 6 bases; unmatched junction bases: 16. The CDR3 sequence is 17 residues long. Per the germline V gene, CDR1 is SGHDT and CDR2 is YYEEEE. The CDR3 DNA reads as TGTGCCAGCAGCCCCTTGCTCCGGGCAGGGAGGGGCAATGAGCAGTTCTTC. It encodes CASSPLLRAGRGNEQFF.

This clonotype has more than one count but fewer than ten. The rearrangement uses TRBV18 and TRBJ1-3; D is uncertain. V was clipped by 1 base and J by 0 bases, with 10 bases between them. The CDR3 runs to 16 residues. Germline V gene lookup returns CDR1 KGHSH and CDR2 LQKENI. CDR3 nucleotide sequence: TGTGCCAGCTCACCACAGGAACTCAGCTCTGGAAACACCATATATTTT. This gives the protein CASSPQELSSGNTIYF.

This clonotype came up a few times. The chain has TRBV4-1 and TRBJ1-1; the match to TRBD1 covers 10 bases. The CDR3 is 15 amino acids. Looked up from germline, CDR1 is MGHRA and CDR2 is YSYEKL. V lost 1 base to trimming and J lost 4 bases; unmatched junction nucleotides: 3. The CDR3 DNA is TGCGCCAGCAGCCAAGTGACAGGGGGCGGCACTGAAGCTTTCTTT. Translated: CASSQVTGGGTEAFF.

This clonotype was counted between two and nine times. V gene TRBV7-2 combines with J gene TRBJ1-3; D is unclear. V lost 3 bases and J 0 bases, leaving 6 bases between the germline ends. Germline CDR1 and CDR2: SGHTA and FQGNSA. The CDR3 has 14 amino acids. CDR3 in DNA: TGTGCCAGCAGCTTTGCGGTCTCTGGAAACACCATATATTTT. Translated, it gives CASSFAVSGNTIYF.

This clonotype came up many times. The chain uses TRBV4-3 and TRBJ2-7; D tentatively reads TRBD1 or TRBD2 (5 bases each). The CDR3 loop spans 15 amino acids. V lost 0 bases, J lost 0 bases, and 9 bases lay in between. The germline V gene encodes CDR1 LGHNA and CDR2 YSLEER. The CDR3 loop is CASSQEEGSSYEQYF. The CDR3 coding sequence is TGCGCCAGCAGCCAAGAAGAGGGGAGCTCCTACGAGCAGTACTTC.